This T cell receptor beta chain was identified during a study of tumor-infiltrating lymphocytes in primary liver carcinoma. Unsorted bulk tissue, about 17-33 mg of it, served as the source for co-extraction of RNA and DNA. Patients diagnosed with primary liver carcinoma received treatment through surgical resection. In the case of this clonotype: Its antigen remains unidentified.

Researchers generated TCR beta cDNA from 500 to 600 ng of total RNA, relying on a constant-region primer. Libraries of TCR beta came from three nested multiplex PCR rounds with slightly modified ARM-PCR. Rounds one and two of PCR, each of roughly 10 cycles, were primed with TRBV1-TRBV30 forward primers and a C-beta reverse primer. MiXCR was run by TCRdb on the multiplex PCR reads, yielding one entry per CDR3 protein. The sample shows more than 70,000 distinct CDR3 sequences, about 75% of them seen only once. Broader study findings: A significantly higher top-250-clone fraction was recorded for tumors than for blood (p = 0.039).

CDR1 is SGHKS, CDR2 YYEKEE, per germline (reference sequence). The CDR3 consists of 15 residues. The germline V and J ends were trimmed by 4 bases and 6 bases, with 17 bases remaining between them. Sequences were obtained from tumor-adjacent normal liver tissue. The rearrangement uses TRBV5-5 and TRBJ2-1; D is ambiguous. This clonotype was sampled from a middle-aged man with primary liver carcinoma and hepatitis B virus infection. The CDR3 region has the DNA TGTGCCAGCAGCACGGTTGGCAGTACGACCAATGAGCAGTTCTTC. Its translation: CASSTVGSTTNEQFF.